This T cell receptor beta chain was profiled in a study of cytomegalovirus exposure and HLA in healthy donors. Study-wide background: A subsequent analysis reported that the 120 validation repertoires were produced on the same platform that had also been used for the 666 first-cohort repertoires. Findings of the study overall: Most TCR sequences proved rare, with some public TCRs found in many donors. Specificity of a few CMV-associated chains for CMV antigens was verified in vitro.

Notes on this clone: The antigen remains undetermined.

From the 120-subject validation cohort, which was separate from the roughly 630-subject first cohort, the donors were drawn. Sequenced by immunoSEQ multiplex PCR; TCRdb stores in-frame clones only, minus some. The sample records about 40,000 clones, roughly 93% being singletons. V lost 4 bases and J 0 bases, leaving 13 bases between the germline ends. Germline V gene lookup returns CDR1 MDHEN and CDR2 SYDVKM. This CDR3 comprises 15 residues. The receptor's source is a woman aged 18-29 years in good health and CMV-seronegative. This chain uses TRBV28 with TRBJ2-7, with D perhaps TRBD1 (5 bases). The material sequenced was PBMCs. DNA for the CDR3: TGTGCCAGCAGTTCCCAGGGTATCAGCTCCTACGAGCAGTACTTC. Translation gives CASSSQGISSYEQYF.